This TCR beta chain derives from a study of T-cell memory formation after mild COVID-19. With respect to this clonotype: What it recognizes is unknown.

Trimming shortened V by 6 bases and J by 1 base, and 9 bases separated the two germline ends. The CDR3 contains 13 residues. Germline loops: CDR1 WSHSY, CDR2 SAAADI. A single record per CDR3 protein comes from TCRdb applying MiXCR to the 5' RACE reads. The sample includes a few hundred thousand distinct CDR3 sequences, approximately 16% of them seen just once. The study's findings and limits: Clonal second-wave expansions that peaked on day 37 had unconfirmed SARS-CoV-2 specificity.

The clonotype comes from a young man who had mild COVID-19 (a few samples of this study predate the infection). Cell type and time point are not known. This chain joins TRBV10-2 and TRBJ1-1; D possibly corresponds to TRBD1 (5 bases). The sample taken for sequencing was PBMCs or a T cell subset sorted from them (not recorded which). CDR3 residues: CASRGVGNTEAFF. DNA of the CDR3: TGCGCCAGCAGGGGGGTCGGGAACACTGAAGCTTTCTTT.